The rows below give T cell receptor beta chains drawn from one sample of a study of CD8+CD57+ T cells in acquired aplastic anemia. Via MiXCR, TCRdb re-called the reads, giving one row per CDR3 protein. Of approximately 130,000 distinct CDR3 sequences detected, 30% to 45% appear once; the ten largest clones hold about 3%. Sequenced input: sorted CD4+, CD8+, or CD8+CD57+ T cells (not recorded which) from PBMCs. The source of these receptors is a human donor with aplastic anemia. CDR3s include the opening cysteine and the closing phenylalanine or tryptophan. The D gene is left open where the match is weak. Clone sizes are given selectively: once, few, many, or a class where the clone is expanded.

J gene,V gene,CDR3 length,clone size,D gene,CDR3 protein,CDR3 DNA
TRBJ2-5,TRBV18,13,-,-,CASSPGLQETQYF,TGTGCCAGCTCACCCGGACTTCAAGAGACCCAGTACTTC
TRBJ2-1,TRBV10-3,13,many,TRBD2,CAITGLAGNEQFF,TGTGCCATCACCGGACTAGCGGGGAATGAGCAGTTCTTC
TRBJ1-4,TRBV30,13,few,-,CAWAQGDNEKLFF,TGTGCCTGGGCTCAGGGAGATAATGAAAAACTGTTTTTT
TRBJ1-2,TRBV20-1,10,many,-,CSARFYGYTF,TGCAGTGCGCGATTCTATGGCTACACCTTC
TRBJ1-5,TRBV6-1,14,few,-,CASRQVGGNQPQHF,TGTGCCAGCAGACAAGTAGGGGGTAATCAGCCCCAGCATTTT
TRBJ1-6,TRBV12-3/TRBV12-4,13,few,-,CASSLALGSPLHF,TGTGCCAGCAGTTTAGCGCTAGGCTCACCCCTCCACTTT
TRBJ1-3,TRBV5-4,15,many,TRBD1,CASSVQGAGGNTIYF,TGTGCCAGCAGCGTACAGGGGGCGGGAGGAAACACCATATATTTT
TRBJ2-3,TRBV7-2,16,few,-,CASSLEEGGMGDTQYF,TGTGCCAGCAGCTTAGAAGAGGGGGGGATGGGGGATACGCAGTATTTT
TRBJ2-3,TRBV28,13,-,-,CAGSPLRGDTQYF,TGTGCCGGCAGTCCCCTCCGAGGAGATACGCAGTATTTT
TRBJ1-3,TRBV28,15,few,-,CASSPSGGSGNTIYF,TGTGCCAGCAGCCCTTCGGGAGGATCTGGAAACACCATATATTTT
TRBJ2-3,TRBV19,13,many,-,CASADSSTDTQYF,TGTGCCAGCGCTGACTCTAGCACAGATACGCAGTATTTT
TRBJ1-3,TRBV9,14,-,TRBD1,CASSATGAGNTIYF,TGTGCCAGCAGCGCGACAGGGGCTGGAAACACCATATATTTT
TRBJ1-1,TRBV5-1,13,many,-,CASSSTVNTEAFF,TGCGCCAGCAGCTCGACAGTGAACACTGAAGCTTTCTTT
TRBJ2-7,TRBV7-2,15,-,-,CASSLRSKPPYEQYF,TGTGCCAGCAGCTTAAGGTCCAAGCCCCCCTACGAGCAGTACTTC
TRBJ1-1,TRBV10-3,11,-,-,CAISTNTEAFF,TGTGCCATCAGTACGAACACTGAAGCTTTCTTT
TRBJ1-4,TRBV12-3/TRBV12-4,16,-,-,CASSLGGAATNEKLFF,TGTGCCAGCAGTTTAGGGGGAGCAGCTACAAATGAAAAACTGTTTTTT
TRBJ1-2,TRBV6-2/TRBV6-3,15,-,-,CASSYPNRTNYGYTF,TGTGCCAGCAGTTACCCCAACAGGACTAACTATGGCTACACCTTC
TRBJ1-5,TRBV6-1,14,many,-,CASSDIDSNQPQHF,TGTGCCAGCAGTGATATCGACAGCAATCAGCCCCAGCATTTT
TRBJ2-3,TRBV10-3,11,-,-,CAISDGDTQYF,TGTGCCATCAGTGACGGGGATACGCAGTATTTT
TRBJ1-1,TRBV6-4,13,-,TRBD1,CASSHTGDAEAFF,TGTGCCAGCAGTCATACAGGGGACGCTGAAGCTTTCTTT
TRBJ2-5,TRBV20-1,13,once,-,CSAREGTPGTQYF,TGCAGTGCTAGGGAGGGGACCCCAGGAACCCAGTACTTC
TRBJ1-4,TRBV12-3/TRBV12-4,14,few,-,CASSFQGRGEKLFF,TGTGCCAGCAGTTTCCAGGGACGGGGTGAAAAACTGTTTTTT
TRBJ2-7,TRBV11-3,13,many,-,CASSSGVSYEQYF,TGTGCCAGCAGCTCCGGGGTAAGCTACGAGCAGTACTTC
TRBJ2-1,TRBV3-1,12,-,-,CASSQPGGSQFF,TGTGCCAGCAGCCAACCCGGGGGTTCCCAGTTCTTC
TRBJ2-2,TRBV6-6,13,many,-,CASSYRVTGELFF,TGTGCCAGCAGTTACAGGGTCACCGGGGAGCTGTTTTTT
TRBJ2-5,TRBV10-3,15,-,-,CAISPKRQDFGTQYF,TGTGCCATCAGTCCCAAACGACAGGATTTCGGGACCCAGTACTTC
TRBJ1-1,TRBV10-3,14,-,TRBD1,CAIRTGGRNTEAFF,TGTGCCATCAGAACAGGGGGGAGGAACACTGAAGCTTTCTTT
TRBJ2-1,TRBV11-2,16,-,TRBD1,CASSHLNRGFYNEQFF,TGTGCCAGCAGCCACTTGAACAGGGGGTTTTACAATGAGCAGTTCTTC
TRBJ2-3,TRBV19,16,-,TRBD1,CASSRGTGKGGDTQYF,TGTGCCAGTAGTAGGGGGACAGGAAAAGGTGGAGATACGCAGTATTTT